The 4 T cell receptor beta chains below were found in one sample sequenced in a study of T cell responses to AZD1222 COVID-19 vaccine. Assay: immunoSEQ multiplex PCR; the TCRdb copy retains only in-frame clones and omits some. The sample yields around 130,000 clones, roughly 93% seen once. This specimen was peripheral blood, taken on day 0 of AZD1222 vaccination. The source of these receptors is an adult in good health.

The gene calls are TRBV9 and TRBJ2-5; tentative D call: TRBD2 (7 bases). Germline loops: CDR1 SGDLS, CDR2 YYNGEE. The CDR3 contains 20 residues. V was clipped by 2 bases and J by 1 base, with 27 bases between them. CDR3 coding DNA: TGTGCCAGCAGCGTCGCCACGGGACAATACCGTGCTAGCGGCCAAGAGACCCAGTACTTC. This gives the protein CASSVATGQYRASGQETQYF. Drawing the rest from reference TRBV9 and TRBJ2-5, the complete variable domain is DSGVTQTPKHLITATGQRVTLRCSPRSGDLSVYWYQQSLDQGLQFLIQYYNGEERAKGNILERFSAQQFPDLHSELNLSSLELGDSALYFCASSVATGQYRASGQETQYFGPGTRLLVL.

The V and J genes are TRBV27 and TRBJ1-5; 7 bases line up with TRBD1. V gave up 6 bases and J gave up 5 bases; unmatched junction bases: 10. CDR3 length: 15 residues. Germline V CDR1 and CDR2: MNHEY, SMNVEV (reference sequence). CDR3 sequence (DNA): TGTGCCAGCAGCCTAATCCCGGGACAGCATCAGCCCCAGCATTTT. This translates into CASSLIPGQHQPQHF.

The CDR3 loop is CASSLDDGLSYEQYF. Written as DNA, the CDR3 is TGTGCCAGCAGTTTGGACGATGGCCTCTCCTACGAGCAGTACTTC. The chain couples TRBV28 to TRBJ2-7, with no clear D. CDR1 is MDHEN, CDR2 SYDVKM, per germline. There are 15 residues in the CDR3. Deletions cut 3 bases from V and 0 bases from J, with 12 bases between. Together with reference TRBV28 and TRBJ2-7, the CDR3 gives the full variable domain: DVKVTQSSRYLVKRTGEKVFLECVQDMDHENMFWYRQDPGLGLRLIYFSYDVKMKEKGDIPEGYSVSREKKERFSLILESASTNQTSMYLCASSLDDGLSYEQYFGPGTRLTVT.

The rearrangement joins TRBV15 to TRBJ2-7; weak D call: TRBD2 (6 bases). The CDR3 contains 13 residues. Trimming cost V 6 bases and J 7 bases, with 16 bases left between them. Germline V CDR1 and CDR2: LNHNV, YYDKDF (reference sequence). CDR3 DNA sequence: TGTGCCACCAGTACTTTCGGGAGTTATGAGCAGTACTTC. This gives the protein CATSTFGSYEQYF. The full variable domain, in which reference TRBV15 and TRBJ2-7 provide the parts outside the CDR3, is DAMVIQNPRYQVTQFGKPVTLSCSQTLNHNVMYWYQQKSSQAPKLLFHYYDKDFNNEADTPDNFQSRRPNTSFCFLDIRSPGLGDTAMYLCATSTFGSYEQYFGPGTRLTVT.